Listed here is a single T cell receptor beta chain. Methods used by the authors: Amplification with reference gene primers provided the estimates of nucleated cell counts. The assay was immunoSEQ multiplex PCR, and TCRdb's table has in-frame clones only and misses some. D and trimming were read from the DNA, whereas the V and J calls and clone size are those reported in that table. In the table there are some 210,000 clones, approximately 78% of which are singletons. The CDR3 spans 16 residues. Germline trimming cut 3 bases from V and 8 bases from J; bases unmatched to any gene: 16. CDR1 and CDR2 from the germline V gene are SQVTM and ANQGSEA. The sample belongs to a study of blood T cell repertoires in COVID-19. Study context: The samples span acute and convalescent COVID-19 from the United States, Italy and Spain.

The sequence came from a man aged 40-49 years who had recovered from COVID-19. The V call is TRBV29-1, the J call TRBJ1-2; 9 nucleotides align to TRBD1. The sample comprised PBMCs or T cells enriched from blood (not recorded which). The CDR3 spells CSVEWAGQGHRGGYTF. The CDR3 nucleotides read TGCAGCGTTGAGTGGGCTGGACAGGGGCACCGGGGGGGCTACACCTTC.